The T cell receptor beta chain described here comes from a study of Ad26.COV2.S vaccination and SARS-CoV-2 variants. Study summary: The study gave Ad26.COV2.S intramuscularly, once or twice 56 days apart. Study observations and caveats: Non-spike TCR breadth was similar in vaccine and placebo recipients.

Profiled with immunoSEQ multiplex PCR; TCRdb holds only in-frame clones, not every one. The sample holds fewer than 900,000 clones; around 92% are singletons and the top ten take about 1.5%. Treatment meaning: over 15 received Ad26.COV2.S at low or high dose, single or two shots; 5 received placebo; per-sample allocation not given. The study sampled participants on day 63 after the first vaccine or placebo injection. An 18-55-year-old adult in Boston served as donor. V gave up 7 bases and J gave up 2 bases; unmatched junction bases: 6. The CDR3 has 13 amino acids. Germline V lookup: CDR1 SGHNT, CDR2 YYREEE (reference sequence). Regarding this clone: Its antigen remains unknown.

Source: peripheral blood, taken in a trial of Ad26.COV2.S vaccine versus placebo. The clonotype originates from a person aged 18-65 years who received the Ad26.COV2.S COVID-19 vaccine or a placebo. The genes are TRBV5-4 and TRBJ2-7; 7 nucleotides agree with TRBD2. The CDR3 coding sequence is TGTGCCAGCTCCGCGGGGGACCCCTACGAGCAGTACTTC. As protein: CASSAGDPYEQYF.